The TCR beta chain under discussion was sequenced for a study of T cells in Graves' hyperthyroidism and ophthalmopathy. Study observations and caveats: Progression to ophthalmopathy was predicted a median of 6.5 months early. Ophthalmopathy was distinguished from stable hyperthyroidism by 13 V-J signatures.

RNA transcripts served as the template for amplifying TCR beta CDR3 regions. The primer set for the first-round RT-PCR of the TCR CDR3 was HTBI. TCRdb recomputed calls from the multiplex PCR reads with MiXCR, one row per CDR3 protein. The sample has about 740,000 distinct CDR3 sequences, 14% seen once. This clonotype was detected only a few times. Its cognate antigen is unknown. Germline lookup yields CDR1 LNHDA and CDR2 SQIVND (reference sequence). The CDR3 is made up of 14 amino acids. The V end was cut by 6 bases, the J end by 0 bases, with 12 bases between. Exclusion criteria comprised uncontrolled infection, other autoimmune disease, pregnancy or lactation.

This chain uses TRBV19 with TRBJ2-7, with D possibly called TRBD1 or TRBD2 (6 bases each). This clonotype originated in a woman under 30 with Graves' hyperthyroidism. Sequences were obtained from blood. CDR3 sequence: CASSRQEGSYEQYF. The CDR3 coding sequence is TGTGCCAGTAGCCGACAGGAGGGCTCCTACGAGCAGTACTTC.